The T cell receptor (beta chain) described here comes from a study of tumor and adjacent non-tumor tissue in lung cancer. The CDR3 totals 15 residues. CDR1 and CDR2 (germline): SGHAT, FQNNGV. A modified ARM-PCR protocol with three rounds of nested PCR amplified TCRbeta. Each CDR3 protein is one row after TCRdb ran MiXCR on the multiplex PCR reads. The sample lists about 110,000 distinct CDR3 sequences; around 75% were seen once. This sample's RNA came from whole unsorted tissue. The sample taken for sequencing was lung tumor tissue. This chain uses TRBV11-2 with TRBJ2-7; 14 bases fit TRBD2. The TCR was taken from a woman in her sixties or seventies with non-small cell lung cancer. The CDR3 sequence: CDSCYGTSGSYEQYF. The CDR3 nucleotides are TGTGATAGCTGCTACGGGACTAGCGGGAGCTACGAGCAGTACTTC.